A selection of T cell receptor beta chains follows, all from one sample in a study of cytomegalovirus exposure and HLA in healthy donors. The assay was immunoSEQ multiplex PCR, and TCRdb's table has in-frame clones only and misses some. Its table lists 100,000 to 150,000 clones. What was sequenced was PBMCs. The receptors stem from a man between 18 and 35 years old in good health and CMV-seronegative. The CDR3 runs from the conserved cysteine through the conserved F or W. The D gene is left open where the match is weak.

D	V	J	DNA	CDR3
NA	TRBV29-1	TRBJ1-1	TGCAGCGTTCAGGGGGAAGCTTTCTTT	CSVQGEAFF
TRBD2	TRBV4-3	TRBJ2-3	TGCGCCAGCAGCCGGGAAGCGGGGGGCCTTAGCACAGATACACAGTATTTT	CASSREAGGLSTDTQYF
TRBD2	TRBV19	TRBJ2-7	TGTGCCAGTACCCTAACGGTAGCGGGAGTCTACGAGCAGTACTTC	CASTLTVAGVYEQYF
NA	TRBV2	TRBJ1-2	TGTGCCAGCAGTGCCCGTGGCGGCTACACCTTC	CASSARGGYTF
NA	TRBV5-4	TRBJ1-1	TGTGCCAGCAGCGTCGACAGGAACACTGAAGCTTTCTTT	CASSVDRNTEAFF
TRBD2	TRBV5-1	TRBJ2-2	TGCGCCAGCAGCTCGGGACTAGCGGACCACACCGGGGAGCTGTTTTTT	CASSSGLADHTGELFF
NA	TRBV30	TRBJ2-1	TGTGCCTGGAGTGTACATAGCGCTACCTACAATGAGCAGTTCTTC	CAWSVHSATYNEQFF
NA	TRBV19	TRBJ2-6	TGTGCCAGTAGTATTGGAAGGGGGGGCTTTGCTGGGGCCAACGTCCTGACTTTC	CASSIGRGGFAGANVLTF
TRBD2	TRBV6-6	TRBJ2-1	TGTGCCAGCAGCCAGCGGGGGGGCATCGACAATGAGCAGTTCTTC	CASSQRGGIDNEQFF
NA	TRBV29-1	TRBJ1-5	TGCAGCGTTCGCGCGGGGTTGGATCAGCCCCAGCATTTT	CSVRAGLDQPQHF
NA	TRBV5-3	TRBJ1-6	TGTGCCAGAAGCAGGCGGGACGACCCTGATAATTCACCCCTCCACTTT	CARSRRDDPDNSPLHF
NA	TRBV5-1	TRBJ1-1	TGCGCCAGCAGCTTGAGCGGGGGGGATAACACTGAAGCTTTCTTT	CASSLSGGDNTEAFF
TRBD1	TRBV28	TRBJ1-4	TGTGCCAGCAGTTTATTGGAGGGACAGGGGGCGCGAAAACTGTTTTTT	CASSLLEGQGARKLFF
TRBD2	TRBV28	TRBJ2-5	TGTGCCAGCAGTACCGGGAGGCTAGAGACCCAGTACTTC	CASSTGRLETQYF
TRBD2	TRBV28	TRBJ2-7	TGTGCCAGCAGTTCTCCGGGACTAGCGGGAGTAATACCGTACGAGCAGTACTTC	CASSSPGLAGVIPYEQYF
NA	TRBV19	TRBJ1-5	TGTGCCAGTAGGGGGAGCCCCTACGGGTCATATCAGCCCCAGCATTTT	CASRGSPYGSYQPQHF
TRBD2	TRBV7-2	TRBJ2-2	TGTGCCAGCAGCTTAACACTAGCGGGAGGCACCGGGGAGCTGTTTTTT	CASSLTLAGGTGELFF
TRBD2	TRBV9	TRBJ2-7	TGTGCCAGCAGCACGGGGACTACCTACGAGCAGTACTTC	CASSTGTTYEQYF
TRBD1	TRBV5-1	TRBJ2-7	TGCGCCAGCAGCCCCCGACAGGGTAGCGACGAGCAGTACTTC	CASSPRQGSDEQYF
NA	TRBV18	TRBJ2-2	TGTGCCAGCTCACCGCTGAATAGCGGGAACACCGGGGAGCTGTTTTTT	CASSPLNSGNTGELFF